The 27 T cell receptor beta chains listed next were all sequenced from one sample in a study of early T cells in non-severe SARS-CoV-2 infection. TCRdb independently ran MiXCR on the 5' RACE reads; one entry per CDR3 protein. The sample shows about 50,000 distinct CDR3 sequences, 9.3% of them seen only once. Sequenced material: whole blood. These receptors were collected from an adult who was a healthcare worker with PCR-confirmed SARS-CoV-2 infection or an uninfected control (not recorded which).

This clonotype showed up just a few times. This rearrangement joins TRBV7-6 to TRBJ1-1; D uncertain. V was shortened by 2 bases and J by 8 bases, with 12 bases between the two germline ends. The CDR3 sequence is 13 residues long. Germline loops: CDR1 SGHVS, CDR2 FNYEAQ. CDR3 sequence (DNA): TGTGCCAGCAGCTTAAATTGGGCAGAGGAAGCTTTCTTT. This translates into CASSLNWAEEAFF.

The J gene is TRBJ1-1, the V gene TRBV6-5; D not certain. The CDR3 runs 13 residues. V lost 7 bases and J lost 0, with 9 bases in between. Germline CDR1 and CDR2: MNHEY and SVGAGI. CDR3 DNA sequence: TGTGCCAGCAAAGTGCTCATGAACACTGAAGCTTTCTTT. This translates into CASKVLMNTEAFF.

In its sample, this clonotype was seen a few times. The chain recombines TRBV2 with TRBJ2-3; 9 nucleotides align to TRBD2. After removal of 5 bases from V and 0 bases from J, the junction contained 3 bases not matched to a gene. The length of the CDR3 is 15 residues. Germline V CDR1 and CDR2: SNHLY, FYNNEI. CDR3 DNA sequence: TGTGCCAGCAGTCCCCTAGCGGGGAGCACAGATACGCAGTATTTT. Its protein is CASSPLAGSTDTQYF.

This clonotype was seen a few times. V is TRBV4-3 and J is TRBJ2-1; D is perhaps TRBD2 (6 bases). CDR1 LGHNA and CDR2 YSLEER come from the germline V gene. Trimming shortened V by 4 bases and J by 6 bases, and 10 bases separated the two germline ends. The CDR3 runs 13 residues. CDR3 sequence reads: CASSRVSGNEQFF. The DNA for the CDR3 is TGCGCCAGCAGCCGCGTTAGCGGCAATGAGCAGTTCTTC.

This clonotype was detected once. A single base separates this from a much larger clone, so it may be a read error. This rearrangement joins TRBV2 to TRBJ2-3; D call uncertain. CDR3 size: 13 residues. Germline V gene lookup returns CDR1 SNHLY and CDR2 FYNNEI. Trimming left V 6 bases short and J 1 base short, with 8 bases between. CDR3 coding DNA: TGTGCCAGCAGAGGCGCAGGCACAGATACGCAGTATTTT. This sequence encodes CASRGAGTDTQYF.

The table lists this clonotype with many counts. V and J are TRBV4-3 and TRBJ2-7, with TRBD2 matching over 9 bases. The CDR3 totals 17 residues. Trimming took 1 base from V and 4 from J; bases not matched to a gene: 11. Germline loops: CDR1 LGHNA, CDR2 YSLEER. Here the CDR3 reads CASSQAPGAGGRYEQYF. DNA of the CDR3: TGCGCCAGCAGCCAAGCTCCCGGTGCGGGAGGGCGATACGAGCAGTACTTC.

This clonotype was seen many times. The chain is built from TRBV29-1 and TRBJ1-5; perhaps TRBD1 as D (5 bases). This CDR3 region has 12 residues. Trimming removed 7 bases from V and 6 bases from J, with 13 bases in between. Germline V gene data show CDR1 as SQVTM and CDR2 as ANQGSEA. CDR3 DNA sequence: TGCAGCGCCGGTACAGGAGGTCAGCCCCAGCATTTT. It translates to CSAGTGGQPQHF.

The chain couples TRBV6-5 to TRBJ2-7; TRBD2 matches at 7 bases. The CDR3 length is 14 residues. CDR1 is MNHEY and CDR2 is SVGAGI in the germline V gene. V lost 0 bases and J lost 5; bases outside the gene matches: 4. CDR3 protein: CASSYSGGIHEQYF. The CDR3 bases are TGTGCCAGCAGTTACTCGGGAGGGATCCACGAGCAGTACTTC.

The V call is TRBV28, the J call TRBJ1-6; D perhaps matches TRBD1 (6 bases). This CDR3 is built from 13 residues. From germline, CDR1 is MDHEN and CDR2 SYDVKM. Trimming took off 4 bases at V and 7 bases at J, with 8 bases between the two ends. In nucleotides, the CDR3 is TGTGCCAGCAGTTCTACAGGGAATTCACCCCTCCACTTT. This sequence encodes CASSSTGNSPLHF.

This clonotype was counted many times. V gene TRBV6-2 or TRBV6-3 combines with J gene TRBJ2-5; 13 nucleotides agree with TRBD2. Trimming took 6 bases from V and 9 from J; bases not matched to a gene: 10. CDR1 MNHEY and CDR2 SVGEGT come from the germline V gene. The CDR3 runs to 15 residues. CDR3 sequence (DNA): TGTGCCAGCAGACGCCGGACTAGCGGGAGATCGGCCCAGTACTTC. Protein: CASRRRTSGRSAQYF.

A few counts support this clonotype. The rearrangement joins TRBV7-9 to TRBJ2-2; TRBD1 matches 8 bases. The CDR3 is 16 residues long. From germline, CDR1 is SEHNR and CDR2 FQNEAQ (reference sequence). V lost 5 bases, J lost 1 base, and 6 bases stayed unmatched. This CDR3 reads CASSPPGQGNTGELFF. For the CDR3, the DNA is TGTGCCAGCAGCCCCCCAGGACAGGGGAACACCGGGGAGCTGTTTTTT.

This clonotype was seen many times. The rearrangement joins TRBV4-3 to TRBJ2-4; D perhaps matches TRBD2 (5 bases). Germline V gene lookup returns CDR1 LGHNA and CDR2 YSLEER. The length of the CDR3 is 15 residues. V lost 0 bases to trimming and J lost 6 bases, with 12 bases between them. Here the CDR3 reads CASSQEPSWRNIQYF. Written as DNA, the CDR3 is TGCGCCAGCAGCCAAGAACCTAGCTGGAGAAACATTCAGTACTTC.

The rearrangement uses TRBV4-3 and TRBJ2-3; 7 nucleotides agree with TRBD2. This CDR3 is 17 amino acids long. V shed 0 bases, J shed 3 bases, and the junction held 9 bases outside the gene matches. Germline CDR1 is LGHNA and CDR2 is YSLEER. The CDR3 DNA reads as TGCGCCAGCAGCCAAGATCATCAGGGAGCGGGAACAGATACGCAGTATTTT. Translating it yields CASSQDHQGAGTDTQYF.

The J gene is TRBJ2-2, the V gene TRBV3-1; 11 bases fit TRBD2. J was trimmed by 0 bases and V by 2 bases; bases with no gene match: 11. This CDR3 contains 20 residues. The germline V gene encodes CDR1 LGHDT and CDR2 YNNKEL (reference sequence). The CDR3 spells CASSQTPKTSGTSNTGELFF. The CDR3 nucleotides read TGTGCCAGCAGCCAAACCCCCAAGACTAGCGGGACCTCGAACACCGGGGAGCTGTTTTTT. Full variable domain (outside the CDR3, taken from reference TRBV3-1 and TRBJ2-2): DTAVSQTPKYLVTQMGNDKSIKCEQNLGHDTMYWYKQDSKKFLKIMFSYNNKELIINETVPNRFSPKSPDKAHLNLHINSLELGDSAVYFCASSQTPKTSGTSNTGELFFGEGSRLTVL.

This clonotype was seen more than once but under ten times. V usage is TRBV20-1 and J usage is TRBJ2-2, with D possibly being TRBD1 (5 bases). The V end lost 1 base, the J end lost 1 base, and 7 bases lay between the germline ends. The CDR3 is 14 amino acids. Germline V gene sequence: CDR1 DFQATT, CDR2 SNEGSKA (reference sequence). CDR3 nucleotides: TGCAGTGCTAGAGTAGGACAGAACACCGGGGAGCTGTTTTTT. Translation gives CSARVGQNTGELFF.

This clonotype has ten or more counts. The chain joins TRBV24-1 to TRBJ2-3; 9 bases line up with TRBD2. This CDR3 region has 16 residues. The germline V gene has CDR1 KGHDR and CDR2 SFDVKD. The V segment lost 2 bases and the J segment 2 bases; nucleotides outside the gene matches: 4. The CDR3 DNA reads TGTGCCACCAGTGATTCCCTAGCGGGGTACACAGATACGCAGTATTTT. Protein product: CATSDSLAGYTDTQYF.

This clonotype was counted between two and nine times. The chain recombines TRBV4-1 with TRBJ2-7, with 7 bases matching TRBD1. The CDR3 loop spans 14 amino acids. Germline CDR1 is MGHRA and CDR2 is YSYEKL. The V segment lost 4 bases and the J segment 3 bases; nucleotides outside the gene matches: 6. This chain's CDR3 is CASSPGTDNYEQYF. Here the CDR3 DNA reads TGCGCCAGCAGCCCCGGGACAGATAACTACGAGCAGTACTTC.

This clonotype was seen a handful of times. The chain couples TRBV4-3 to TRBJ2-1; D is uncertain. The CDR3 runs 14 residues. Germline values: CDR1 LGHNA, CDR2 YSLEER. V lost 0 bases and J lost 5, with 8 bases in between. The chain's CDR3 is CASSQDSRNNEQFF. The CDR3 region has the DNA TGCGCCAGCAGCCAAGATTCCCGAAACAATGAGCAGTTCTTC.

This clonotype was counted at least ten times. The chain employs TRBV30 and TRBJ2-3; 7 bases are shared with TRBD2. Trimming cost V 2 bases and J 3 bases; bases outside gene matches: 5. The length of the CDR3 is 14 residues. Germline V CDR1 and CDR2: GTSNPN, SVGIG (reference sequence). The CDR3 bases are TGTGCCTGGAGTTCGGGGGAGGGAACAGATACGCAGTATTTT. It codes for CAWSSGEGTDTQYF.

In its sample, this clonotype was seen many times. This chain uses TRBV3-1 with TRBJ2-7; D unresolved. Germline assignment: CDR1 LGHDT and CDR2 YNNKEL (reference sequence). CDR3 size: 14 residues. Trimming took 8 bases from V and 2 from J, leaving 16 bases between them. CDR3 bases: TGTGCCAGCGGAGAGGCCCGGCGCACCTACGAGCAGTACTTC. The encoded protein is CASGEARRTYEQYF.

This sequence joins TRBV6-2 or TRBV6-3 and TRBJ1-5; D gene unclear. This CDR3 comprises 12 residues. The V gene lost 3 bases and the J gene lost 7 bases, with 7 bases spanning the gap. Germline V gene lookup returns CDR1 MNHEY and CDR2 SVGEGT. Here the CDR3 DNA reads TGTGCCAGCAGTTATCCTGGGCAGCCCCAGCATTTT. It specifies CASSYPGQPQHF.

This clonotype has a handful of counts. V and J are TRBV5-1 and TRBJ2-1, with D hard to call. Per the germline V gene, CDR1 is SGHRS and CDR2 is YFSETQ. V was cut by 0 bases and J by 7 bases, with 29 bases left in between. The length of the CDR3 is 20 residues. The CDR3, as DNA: TGCGCCAGCAGCTTGGTACCCGCCGGAGCACGAAGGCTATTGACGAATGAGCAGTTCTTC. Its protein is CASSLVPAGARRLLTNEQFF.

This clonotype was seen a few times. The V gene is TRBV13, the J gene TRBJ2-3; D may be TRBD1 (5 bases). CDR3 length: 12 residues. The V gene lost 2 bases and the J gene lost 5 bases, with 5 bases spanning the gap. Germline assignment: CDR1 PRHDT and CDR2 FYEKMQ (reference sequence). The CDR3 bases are TGTGCCAGCAGCTTACAGGGAGATACGCAGTATTTT. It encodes CASSLQGDTQYF.

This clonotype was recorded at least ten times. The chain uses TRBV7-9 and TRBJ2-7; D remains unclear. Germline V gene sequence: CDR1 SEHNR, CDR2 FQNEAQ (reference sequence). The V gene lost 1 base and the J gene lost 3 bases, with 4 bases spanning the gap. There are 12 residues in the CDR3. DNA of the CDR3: TGTGCCAGCAGCTTAGTCCACTACGAGCAGTACTTC. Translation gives CASSLVHYEQYF. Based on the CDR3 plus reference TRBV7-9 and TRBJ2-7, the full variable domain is DTGVSQNPRHKITKRGQNVTFRCDPISEHNRLYWYRQTLGQGPEFLTYFQNEAQLEKSRLLSDRFSAERPKGSFSTLEIQRTEQGDSAMYLCASSLVHYEQYFGPGTRLTVT.

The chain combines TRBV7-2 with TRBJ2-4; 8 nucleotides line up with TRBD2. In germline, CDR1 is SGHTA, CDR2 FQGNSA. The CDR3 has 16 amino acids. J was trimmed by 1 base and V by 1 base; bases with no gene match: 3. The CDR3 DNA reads TGTGCCAGCAGCTTAGTCGGCGGGGGGGCCAAAAACATTCAGTACTTC. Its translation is CASSLVGGGAKNIQYF.

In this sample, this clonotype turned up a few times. The CDR3 loop is CSVSTGANVLTF. The CDR3 DNA sequence: TGCAGCGTTTCGACTGGGGCCAACGTCCTGACTTTC. V gene TRBV29-1 combines with J gene TRBJ2-6; no firm D call. The CDR3 totals 12 residues. CDR1 SQVTM and CDR2 ANQGSEA come from the germline V gene. The germline V and J ends were trimmed by 5 bases and 2 bases, with 4 bases remaining between them.

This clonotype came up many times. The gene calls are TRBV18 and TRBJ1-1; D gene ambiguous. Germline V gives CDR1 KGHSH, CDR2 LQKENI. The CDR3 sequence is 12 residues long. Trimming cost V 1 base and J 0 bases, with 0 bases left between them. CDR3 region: CASSPLNTEAFF. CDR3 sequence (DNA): TGTGCCAGCTCACCACTGAACACTGAAGCTTTCTTT.